This TCR beta chain was recovered during a study of shared clonotypes between healthy human individuals. Germline loops: CDR1 SGHRS, CDR2 YFSETQ. This CDR3 has 12 residues. Trimming took 7 bases from V and 1 from J, leaving 8 bases between them. Some clones are missing from TCRdb's copy, which holds only in-frame ones; the method was immunoSEQ multiplex PCR. The table has approximately 2,000,000 clones, around 95% seen once. Cells designated naive CD8 were CD45RO-negative and were positively selected for CCR7, with terminally differentiated effector memory CD45RA+ cells excluded. Sequenced material: naive CD8+ T cells from PBMCs. The chain has TRBV5-1 and TRBJ2-5, with D possibly TRBD1 on 5 matching bases. The source is a man younger than 35 in good health. Some clones in this sample may be carry-over from other donors' samples. This CDR3 reads CASWGLQETQYF. In DNA, the CDR3 is TGCGCCAGCTGGGGCCTCCAAGAGACCCAGTACTTC.